Shown below are 18 T cell receptor beta chains from a single sample sequenced in a study of blood T cell repertoires in COVID-19 (dated by TCRdb to 2020 to 2022). Library preparation used the immunoSEQ multiplex PCR assay. TCRdb holds this immuneACCESS table with in-frame rearrangements only. Some clones are missing; in checked studies, unresolved V genes explain under half, and the rest has no known cause. A total of around 30,000 clones appear in this sample, 68% of them only once. The leading ten clones occupy roughly 17% of the sample. Input material: peripheral blood. Receptors were obtained from a human donor in a cohort sampled during active COVID-19.

CDR3 in DNA: TGTGCCAGCAGCTTCCGGGGGGTTCAGTACTTC. Protein product: CASSFRGVQYF. This chain uses TRBV5-5 with TRBJ2-4, with 7 nucleotides matching TRBD2. Germline trimming cut 2 bases from V and 11 bases from J; bases unmatched to any gene: 1. The CDR3 is 11 residues long. Germline CDR1 reads SGHKS; CDR2 reads YYEKEE (reference sequence).

This chain joins TRBV5-1 and TRBJ2-2; tentative D call: TRBD1 (5 bases). Trimming removed 6 bases at V and 1 base at J, with 16 bases between. The CDR3 length is 16 residues. Looked up from germline, CDR1 is SGHRS and CDR2 is YFSETQ. This CDR3 reads CASTLYFDRNTGELFF. CDR3 nucleotides: TGCGCCAGCACACTATATTTCGACAGGAACACCGGGGAGCTGTTTTTT.

The rearrangement joins TRBV15 to TRBJ1-3, with a possible D match to TRBD1 (6 bases). Per germline, CDR1 LNHNV and CDR2 YYDKDF (reference sequence). The V gene lost 3 bases and the J gene lost 0 bases, with 15 bases spanning the gap. The CDR3 length is 17 residues. In DNA, the CDR3 is TGTGCCACCAGCAGGGGGGGGCTGGGTGGCTCTGGAAACACCATATATTTT. Protein product: CATSRGGLGGSGNTIYF.

This CDR3 is CASSLVSGSNEQFF. The CDR3 DNA reads as TGTGCCAGCAGTTTGGTTAGCGGGAGCAATGAGCAGTTCTTC. The chain couples TRBV28 to TRBJ2-1; 9 positions agree with TRBD2. The CDR3 contains 14 residues. Unmatched junction bases numbered 3, after V lost 3 bases and J lost 6 bases. Germline lookup yields CDR1 MDHEN and CDR2 SYDVKM.

The table lists this clone with a few counts. The genes are TRBV2 and TRBJ1-5; D gene unclear. The CDR3 totals 15 residues. CDR1 and CDR2 from the germline V gene are SNHLY and FYNNEI. Trimming pared 2 bases from V and 1 base from J, leaving 9 bases between. CDR3 sequence: CASSERSQSNQPQHF. The DNA of the CDR3 is TGTGCCAGCAGTGAAAGGAGCCAGAGCAATCAGCCCCAGCATTTT.

This clone was observed a handful of times. The rearrangement joins TRBV2 to TRBJ1-2; D remains ambiguous. Germline values: CDR1 SNHLY, CDR2 FYNNEI. V was trimmed by 2 bases and J by 4 bases, leaving 14 bases between them. CDR3 size: 15 residues. CDR3 nucleotides: TGTGCCAGCAGTGAACGGCAGGAATCCCTCTATGGCTACACCTTC. It yields the protein CASSERQESLYGYTF. Filled out from reference TRBV2 and TRBJ1-2, the complete variable domain reads EPEVTQTPSHQVTQMGQEVILRCVPISNHLYFYWYRQILGQKVEFLVSFYNNEISEKSEIFDDQFSVERPDGSNFTLKIRSTKLEDSAMYFCASSERQESLYGYTFGSGTRLTVV.

The chain employs TRBV2 and TRBJ1-2; D possibly corresponds to TRBD1 (5 bases). Germline loops: CDR1 SNHLY, CDR2 FYNNEI. The ends were cut back, 7 bases at V and 6 bases at J, with 15 bases in the middle. This CDR3 is 13 amino acids long. As DNA, the CDR3 is TGTGCCAGCACTAGGGACTTTGAAGATGGCTACACCTTC. Protein sequence: CASTRDFEDGYTF.

The chain combines TRBV30 with TRBJ1-1; TRBD1 matches at 7 bases. V lost 5 bases and J lost 10; bases outside the gene matches: 13. CDR1 is GTSNPN, CDR2 SVGIG, per germline (reference sequence). This CDR3 is built from 13 residues. Here the CDR3 reads CAWFKLRQGLAFF. For the CDR3, the DNA is TGTGCCTGGTTCAAACTCCGACAGGGTCTAGCTTTCTTT.

The chain carries TRBV28 and TRBJ1-1; TRBD1 is a possible D gene (5 bases). The V end lost 5 bases, the J end lost 0 bases, and 16 bases lay between the germline ends. The germline CDR1 and CDR2 sequences are MDHEN and SYDVKM. This CDR3 has 16 amino acids. In nucleotides, the CDR3 is TGTGCCAGCAGTACCCCGTCAAAGGGGTTGAACACTGAAGCTTTCTTT. Amino acids: CASSTPSKGLNTEAFF.

V and J are TRBV19 and TRBJ1-5; D call uncertain. CDR1 is LNHDA, CDR2 SQIVND, per germline (reference sequence). The CDR3 has 15 residues. Trimming stripped 3 bases from V and 0 bases from J, with 9 bases between. The CDR3 coding sequence is TGTGCCAGTAGTATGGTGGGCTATAGCAATCAGCCCCAGCATTTT. Its protein product is CASSMVGYSNQPQHF.

The chain has TRBV2 and TRBJ1-3; TRBD1 matches at 10 bases. Germline CDR1 reads SNHLY; CDR2 reads FYNNEI. This CDR3 has 15 residues. V shed 4 bases and J 2 bases; nucleotides not matched to a gene: 2. Here the CDR3 DNA reads TGTGCCAGCAGTGGACAGGGGGCGGCTGGAAACACCATATATTTT. Translating gives CASSGQGAAGNTIYF.

By proportion, this clone is hyperexpanded. This chain joins TRBV7-2 and TRBJ1-2; 9 positions agree with TRBD1. V dropped 2 bases and J dropped 7; count of bases not matched to a gene: 8. Looked up from germline, CDR1 is SGHTA and CDR2 is FQGNSA. CDR3 length: 15 amino acids. In DNA form, the CDR3 reads TGTGCCAGCAGCTTATTAACGGGACAGGGATTTGGCTACACCTTC. It specifies CASSLLTGQGFGYTF. Full variable domain (outside the CDR3, taken from reference TRBV7-2 and TRBJ1-2): GAGVSQSPSNKVTEKGKDVELRCDPISGHTALYWYRQSLGQGLEFLIYFQGNSAPDKSGLPSDRFSAERTGGSVSTLTIQRTQQEDSAVYLCASSLLTGQGFGYTFGSGTRLTVV.

This clone was seen repeatedly, ten times or more. The V and J genes are TRBV3-1 (or the pseudogene TRBV3-2) and TRBJ2-2; 8 positions agree with TRBD1. Germline V gene sequence: CDR1 LGHDT, CDR2 YNNKEL (reference sequence). The V gene end was trimmed by 4 bases and the J gene end by 1 base; junction bases not matched to a gene: 2. The length of the CDR3 is 15 residues. Here the CDR3 DNA reads TGTGCCAGCAGCCCAGGGACAGGGAACACCGGGGAGCTGTTTTTT. It is translated as CASSPGTGNTGELFF.

V usage is TRBV4-1 and J usage is TRBJ2-7, with 14 bases that match TRBD2. CDR1 and CDR2 (germline): MGHRA, YSYEKL. The CDR3 extends over 17 amino acids. V shed 4 bases, J shed 2 bases, and the junction held 7 bases outside the gene matches. CDR3 in amino acids: CASSPGLAGALTYEQYF. The CDR3 DNA is TGCGCCAGCAGCCCGGGACTAGCGGGGGCCCTGACCTACGAGCAGTACTTC.

This clone showed up just a few times. The chain employs TRBV11-2 and TRBJ2-3, with 9 bases lining up with TRBD2. The trim removed 3 bases at V and 2 bases at J, leaving 3 bases unmatched. This CDR3 has 15 amino acids. The germline gives CDR1 SGHAT, CDR2 FQNNGV. The CDR3 is CASSLAGGITDTQYF. CDR3 nucleotide sequence: TGTGCCAGCAGCTTGGCGGGGGGGATCACAGATACGCAGTATTTT.

The rearrangement uses TRBV6-1 and TRBJ2-7, with 7 bases matching TRBD1. Germline V gives CDR1 MNHNS, CDR2 SASEGT. CDR3 length: 15 residues. The junction had 5 bases not matched to a gene; V was cut back by 1 base and J by 2 bases. The CDR3 DNA follows: TGTGCCAGCAGTGAAGGACCTGGGACAGCCTACGAGCAGTACTTC. Its translation is CASSEGPGTAYEQYF.

V usage is TRBV18 and J usage is TRBJ1-6, with TRBD1 matching over 7 bases. V shed 2 bases, J shed 7 bases, and the junction held 5 bases outside the gene matches. This CDR3 is 15 amino acids long. Germline lookup yields CDR1 KGHSH and CDR2 LQKENI. CDR3 in DNA: TGTGCCAGCTCACCAGAGACAGGGTCGAATTCACCCCTCCACTTT. This sequence encodes CASSPETGSNSPLHF.

This chain links TRBV28 with TRBJ1-1; no firm D call. The germline gives CDR1 MDHEN, CDR2 SYDVKM. The V end lost 3 bases, the J end lost 4 bases, and 6 bases lay between the germline ends. The CDR3 loop spans 12 amino acids. The CDR3 nucleotides are TGTGCCAGCAGTTTGCGGGCCACTGAAGCTTTCTTT. Residues: CASSLRATEAFF.